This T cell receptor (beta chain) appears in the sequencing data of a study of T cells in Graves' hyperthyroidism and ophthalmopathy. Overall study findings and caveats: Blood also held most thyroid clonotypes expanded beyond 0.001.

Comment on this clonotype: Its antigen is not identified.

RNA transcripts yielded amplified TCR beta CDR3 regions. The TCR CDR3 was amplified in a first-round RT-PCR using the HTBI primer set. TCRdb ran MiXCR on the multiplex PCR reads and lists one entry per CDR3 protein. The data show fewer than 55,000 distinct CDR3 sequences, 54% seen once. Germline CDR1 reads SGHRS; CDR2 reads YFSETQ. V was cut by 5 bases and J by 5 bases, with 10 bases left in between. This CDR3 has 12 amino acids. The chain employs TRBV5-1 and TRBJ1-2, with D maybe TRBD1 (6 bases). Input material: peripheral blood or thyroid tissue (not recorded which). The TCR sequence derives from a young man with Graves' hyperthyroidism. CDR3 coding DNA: TGCGCCAGCAGTAGGGGACAATATGGCTACACCTTC. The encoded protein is CASSRGQYGYTF.